This T cell receptor (beta chain) was obtained from a study of metastatic and nonmetastatic thyroid tumors. Each patient came to thyroid surgery without any prior treatment (of any kind). This clone was observed many times. Using MiXCR, TCRdb reanalyzed the PCR reads. The table includes tens of thousands of clones, roughly a quarter detected once. Trimming took off 10 bases at V and 1 base at J, with 23 bases between the two ends. This CDR3 spans 17 amino acids. From germline, CDR1 is ENHRY and CDR2 SYGVKD. The origin of this receptor is a male donor with papillary thyroid cancer or a benign thyroid nodule (not recorded which). Some clones in this sample may be carry-over from other donors' samples. Sequencing input: tumor tissue. The chain has TRBV10-3 and TRBJ1-5; D is possibly TRBD1 (5 bases). The CDR3 sequence is CATRKETDLMSNQPQHF. The CDR3 coding sequence is TGTGCCACCAGGAAGGAGACAGACCTCATGAGCAATCAGCCCCAGCATTTT.